The subject of this entry is one T cell receptor (beta chain). Its antigen has not been determined. It has no much larger one-base neighbor in the sample; base qualities were not kept. The data stem from a study of cytomegalovirus exposure and HLA in healthy donors (dated by TCRdb to 2017 to 2019). Study-level background: According to a later analysis, one platform produced both the 100 to 150 validation repertoires and the roughly 640 repertoires of the first cohort. The aim of the study was to test whether cataloging public T cell receptors could identify signatures of past pathogen exposure. Along with the approximately 700-subject first cohort, a separate validation cohort of over a hundred different subjects was used. The study combined high-throughput TCR immunosequencing, statistical association of individual TCRs with disease status, and machine learning to predict cytomegalovirus infection status. Results and caveats for the whole study, not just this receptor: In a later analysis, TCRs clustered in the first cohort were found to also tend to co-occur in the roughly 120 validation repertoires, with 94% of cluster scores above 0. In both the original and validation cohorts, the classifier was reported to diagnose cytomegalovirus status with high specificity and sensitivity. Most TCR sequences were seen in very few donors, while some public TCRs were found in many individuals. A later analysis lacked HLA typing for the validation cohort, so it scored co-occurrence in that cohort across all 120 repertoires. The study gave a list of 150 to 200 TCR beta chains associated with cytomegalovirus. In vitro tests confirmed that a few of the cytomegalovirus-associated TCR beta chains recognize cytomegalovirus antigens. According to the authors, the approach could potentially be generalized to other disease states and immunological phenotypes.

From its cysteine to its phenylalanine, the CDR3 spans 14 amino acids. Only the CDR3 region is kept as DNA, spanning 42 bases read in frame from base 1. Trimming leaves V shorter by 1 base and J shorter by 3 bases, with the junction holding 1 base beyond the gene matches. CDR1 and CDR2 (SGHNT, YENEEA) derive from the germline V gene. The library was made by the immunoSEQ multiplex PCR assay. The study's own analysis went as follows. To diagnose cytomegalovirus status from the catalog of TCR beta chain sequences, a statistical classification framework was built. The table was pulled from immuneACCESS by TCRdb, which kept in-frame rearrangements only. Such tables lose some clones; where checked, under half of the loss comes from unresolved V genes, and the rest has no known cause. That table is the source of V, J and clone size, and D and trimming were worked out from the DNA. Here the sample has some 250,000 clones; 90% occur a single time. The top ten clonotypes cover 0.37% of the sample.

The donors were included in the validation cohort of some 110 subjects, a group kept apart from the roughly 610-subject first cohort. The source of this sequence is a woman aged 18-29 years in good health and CMV-seronegative. The rearrangement joined TRBV11-3 to TRBJ2-3, and TRBD1 aligns with 7 junction nucleotides. Sequenced material: PBMCs. The bases read TGTGCCAGCAGCTTAGGGACAGGTACAGATACGCAGTATTTT. It translates to CASSLGTGTDTQYF.